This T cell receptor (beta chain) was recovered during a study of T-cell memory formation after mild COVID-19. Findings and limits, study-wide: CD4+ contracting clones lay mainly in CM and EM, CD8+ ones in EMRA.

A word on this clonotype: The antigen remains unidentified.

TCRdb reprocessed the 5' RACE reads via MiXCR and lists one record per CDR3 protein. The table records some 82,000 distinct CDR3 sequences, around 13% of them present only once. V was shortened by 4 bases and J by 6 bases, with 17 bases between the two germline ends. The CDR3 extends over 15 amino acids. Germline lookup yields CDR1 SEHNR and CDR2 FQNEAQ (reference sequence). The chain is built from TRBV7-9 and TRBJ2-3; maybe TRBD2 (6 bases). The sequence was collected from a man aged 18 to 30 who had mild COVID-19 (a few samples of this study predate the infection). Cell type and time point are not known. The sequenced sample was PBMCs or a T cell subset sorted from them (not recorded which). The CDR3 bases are TGTGCCAGCAGCTACAGCGGGCTCCGAATGGATACGCAGTATTTT. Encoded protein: CASSYSGLRMDTQYF.